This T cell receptor (beta chain) was captured by sequencing in a study of blood T cell repertoires in COVID-19. V lost 0 bases to trimming and J lost 2 bases, with 15 bases between them. In germline, CDR1 is LGHNA, CDR2 YNFKEQ. This CDR3 is built from 17 residues. Here immunoSEQ multiplex PCR was the method, and the copy in TCRdb shows in-frame clones only, minus some. The sample contains about 4,900 clones, roughly 70% of which appear only once. This receptor was taken from a human donor in a cohort sampled during active COVID-19. The rearrangement uses TRBV4-2 and TRBJ2-3, with a possible D match to TRBD2 (5 bases). Sequenced input: peripheral blood. The CDR3 loop is CASSQDLWGESTDTQYF. The DNA of the CDR3 is TGTGCCAGCAGCCAAGATTTGTGGGGAGAATCCACAGATACGCAGTATTTT.